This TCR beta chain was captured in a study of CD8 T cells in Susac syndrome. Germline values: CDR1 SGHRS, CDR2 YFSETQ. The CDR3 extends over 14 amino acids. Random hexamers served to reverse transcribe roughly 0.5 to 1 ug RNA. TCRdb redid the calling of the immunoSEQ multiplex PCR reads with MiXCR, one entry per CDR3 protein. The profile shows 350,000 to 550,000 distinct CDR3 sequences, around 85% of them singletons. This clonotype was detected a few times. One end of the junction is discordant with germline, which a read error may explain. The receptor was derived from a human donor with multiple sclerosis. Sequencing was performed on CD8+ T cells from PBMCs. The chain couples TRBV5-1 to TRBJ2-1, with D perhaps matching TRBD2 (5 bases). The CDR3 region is CASSRDSSYNEQFF. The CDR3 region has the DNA TGTGCCAGCAGCCGGGATAGCTCCTACAATGAGCAGTTCTTC.